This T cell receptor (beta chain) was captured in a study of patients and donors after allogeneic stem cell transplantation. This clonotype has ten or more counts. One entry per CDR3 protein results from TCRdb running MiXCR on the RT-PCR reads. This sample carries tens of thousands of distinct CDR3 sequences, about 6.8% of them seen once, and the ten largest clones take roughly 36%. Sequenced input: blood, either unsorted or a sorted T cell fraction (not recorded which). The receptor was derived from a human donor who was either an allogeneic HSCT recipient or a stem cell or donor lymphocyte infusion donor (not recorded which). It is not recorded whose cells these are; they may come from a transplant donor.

The CDR3 nucleotides read TGTGCCAGCAGCCAAGCCACTAGCGGGCCCTACAATGAGCAGTTCTTC. Translating it yields CASSQATSGPYNEQFF. The rearrangement links TRBV4-2 to TRBJ2-1; 9 bases map to TRBD2. Per the germline V gene, CDR1 is LGHNA and CDR2 is YNFKEQ. J was trimmed by 2 bases and V by 1 base; bases with no gene match: 3. This CDR3 has 16 amino acids.